The count of the clone carrying this T cell receptor beta chain is one. What it binds is not known. This record comes from a study of OX40 agonist ivuxolimab in advanced cancers. About the study: Patients were dosed with the agonistic anti-OX40 (CD134) antibody ivuxolimab. Intravenous ivuxolimab at 0.01 to 10 mg/kg was given to patients every 2 weeks.

Data came from immunoSEQ multiplex PCR; TCRdb stores just in-frame clones and leaves some out. The sample carries roughly 62,000 clones, around 85% recorded once. Study findings and constraints: CD8+ T cells (on average) carried more expanded clones than CD4+ T cells.

CDR1 and CDR2 (germline): SQVTM, ANQGSEA. This CDR3 contains 12 residues. V was trimmed by 5 bases and J by 0 bases, leaving 7 bases between them. The clonotype was recovered from an adult with an advanced solid tumor such as melanoma, head and neck, liver or kidney cancer. Source: CD4+ or CD8+ T cells sorted from blood, taken in a trial of the OX40 agonist ivuxolimab. The rearrangement links TRBV29-1 to TRBJ1-1, with D hard to call. This CDR3 reads CSVREMNTEAFF. As DNA, the CDR3 is TGCAGCGTTCGGGAGATGAACACTGAAGCTTTCTTT.